The 8 T cell receptor beta chains reported below all come from one sample, sequenced in a study of T cells in Graves' hyperthyroidism and ophthalmopathy (dated by TCRdb to the late 2010s). Library preparation used multiplex PCR. Sequenced on an Illumina HiSeq 2000. TCR beta CDR3 regions were amplified from RNA transcripts. The TCR CDR3 was subjected to a first round of RT-PCR using the HTBI primer set and the Qiagen OneStep RT-PCR kit. TCRdb reworked the public reads: Q25 trimming with fastp, MiXCR clone assembly, productive beta chains retained. Identical CDR3 protein sequences are pooled into one entry, listed with their most common genes and DNA. The sample table contains a few hundred thousand distinct CDR3 sequences; only one count was recorded for roughly 45% of them. About 43% of the sample goes to the ten largest clones. The specimen was peripheral blood or thyroid tissue (not recorded which). These receptors came from an adult woman with Graves' disease, either hyperthyroidism or ophthalmopathy (not recorded which).

The table lists this clonotype with a few counts. A read error may be the cause here, since a much bigger clone is one base away. This chain connects TRBV27 to TRBJ1-1, with D unresolved. The germline V gene encodes CDR1 MNHEY and CDR2 SMNVEV (reference sequence). This CDR3 has 11 residues. Written as DNA, the CDR3 is TGTGCCAGCAGTCTACTCGGTGAAGCTTCCTTT. As protein: CASSLLGEASF.

This clonotype was picked up many times. The chain carries TRBV9 and TRBJ1-5; 8 nucleotides agree with TRBD1. The germline V gene has CDR1 SGDLS and CDR2 YYNGEE. Trimming at V came to 0 bases and at J to 6 bases, leaving 5 bases not matched to a gene. This CDR3 is built from 15 residues. The CDR3: CASSVGQGAGQPQHF. The CDR3 DNA is TGTGCCAGCAGCGTAGGCCAGGGGGCGGGTCAGCCCCAGCATTTT.

Concerning this clonotype itself: One end of the junction fails to match germline, which may point to a read error. This sequence joins TRBV7-2 and TRBJ1-1, with TRBD1 as a possible D gene (5 bases). CDR1 and CDR2 (germline): SGHTA, FQGNSA. The CDR3 is 14 residues long. This CDR3 is CASSLNSGVDEAFF. In DNA, the CDR3 is TGCGCCAGCAGCTTGAATTCGGGGGTTGATGAAGCTTTCTTT.

This clonotype was observed a handful of times. The chain recombines TRBV7-3 with TRBJ1-2; 7 bases map to TRBD1. The CDR3 has 14 amino acids. The germline V gene encodes CDR1 SGHTA and CDR2 FQGTGA. The J segment lost 4 bases and the V segment lost 7 bases, leaving 9 bases of the junction unmatched. CDR3 protein: CASTGGQAVYGYTF. DNA of the CDR3: TGTGCCAGCACCGGAGGACAGGCCGTCTATGGCTACACCTTC.

This clonotype was found a few times. The CDR3 bases are TGTGCCAGCAGCCAAGATCCAGGGCCCGAAGCTTTCTTT. Translation: CASSQDPGPEAFF. The chain uses TRBV14 and TRBJ1-1; D is possibly TRBD1 (5 bases). The germline V and J ends were trimmed by 0 bases and 8 bases, with 10 bases remaining between them. This CDR3 has 13 amino acids. Germline V gene data show CDR1 as SGHDN and CDR2 as FVKESK.

This clonotype was detected ten times or more. A junction boundary mismatches the germline segment, possibly from a read error. The rearrangement uses TRBV7-2 and TRBJ1-1; D is uncertain. Germline V gene sequence: CDR1 SGHTA, CDR2 FQGNSA. The CDR3 sequence is 11 residues long. CDR3 sequence (DNA): TGTGCCAGCAGTTTAGCCACTGAAGCTTTCTTT. Translating gives CASSLATEAFF.

This clonotype was counted at least ten times. The chain combines TRBV9 with TRBJ2-2; 7 positions match TRBD2. The CDR3 runs to 14 residues. CDR1 SGDLS and CDR2 YYNGEE come from the germline V gene. V dropped 2 bases and J dropped 6; count of bases not matched to a gene: 4. The CDR3 DNA reads TGTGCCAGCAGCGTCCTACGGGAGGCCGGGGAGCTGTTTTTT. It yields the protein CASSVLREAGELFF. Full variable domain (rest looked up from reference TRBV9 and TRBJ2-2): DSGVTQTPKHLITATGQRVTLRCSPRSGDLSVYWYQQSLDQGLQFLIQYYNGEERAKGNILERFSAQQFPDLHSELNLSSLELGDSALYFCASSVLREAGELFFGEGSRLTVL.

This clonotype has just a few counts. This chain links TRBV25-1 with TRBJ1-1; D might be TRBD1 (5 bases). Trimming removed 3 bases from V and 6 bases from J, with 14 bases in between. Germline V gene data show CDR1 as MGHDK and CDR2 as SYGVNS. The CDR3 covers 14 residues. For the CDR3, the DNA is TGTGCCAGCAGTGATGGCAGGGAAGTCCCTGAAGCTTTCTTT. This sequence encodes CASSDGREVPEAFF.